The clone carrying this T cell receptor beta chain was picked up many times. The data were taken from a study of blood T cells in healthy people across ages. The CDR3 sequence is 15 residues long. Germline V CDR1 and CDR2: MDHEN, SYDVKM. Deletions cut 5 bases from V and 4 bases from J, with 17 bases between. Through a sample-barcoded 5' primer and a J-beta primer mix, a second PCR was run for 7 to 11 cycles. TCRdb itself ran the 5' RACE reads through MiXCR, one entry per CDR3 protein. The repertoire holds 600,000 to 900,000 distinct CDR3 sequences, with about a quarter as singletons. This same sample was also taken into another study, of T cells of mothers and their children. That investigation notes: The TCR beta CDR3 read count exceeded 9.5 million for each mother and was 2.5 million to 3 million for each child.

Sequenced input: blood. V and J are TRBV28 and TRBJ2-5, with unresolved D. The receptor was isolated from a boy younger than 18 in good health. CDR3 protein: CASSLPDRARETQYF. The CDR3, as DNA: TGTGCCAGCAGTCTCCCGGATAGGGCGAGAGAGACCCAGTACTTC.